A selection of T cell receptor beta chains follows, all from one sample in a study of cytomegalovirus exposure and HLA in healthy donors. The assay was immunoSEQ multiplex PCR, and TCRdb's table has in-frame clones only and misses some. This sample has 150,000 to 200,000 clones, with around 77% found just once. What was sequenced was PBMCs. Receptors originate from a woman aged 25 to 39 in good health and CMV-seropositive. Both conserved end residues are part of each CDR3. D genes are given only for firm matches. A clone size is listed for some rows: how often the clone was seen (once, few, many), or a class if it is expanded.

d_gene	len	abundance	j_gene	v_gene	CDR3nt	CDR3aa
NA	16	NA	TRBJ1-2	TRBV10-2	TGCGCCAGCAGTGAGTCGATATGGGGGCGCCCCTATGGCTACACCTTC	CASSESIWGRPYGYTF
TRBD2	15	NA	TRBJ2-1	TRBV7-2	TGTGCCAGCAGCTTAAGCGGGGGGACTTACAATGAGCAGTTCTTC	CASSLSGGTYNEQFF
TRBD2	16	NA	TRBJ2-5	TRBV5-1	TGCGCCAGCAGCTTCGGGACTAGCGGGTTCCAAGAGACCCAGTACTTC	CASSFGTSGFQETQYF
TRBD1	15	NA	TRBJ1-2	TRBV11-2	TGTGCCAGCAGCACCCGACAGGGGACAAACTATGGCTACACCTTC	CASSTRQGTNYGYTF
NA	16	NA	TRBJ1-1	TRBV18	TGTGCCAGCTCACCACCGACAGGCGGGGGTGCCACTGAAGCTTTCTTT	CASSPPTGGGATEAFF
TRBD1	16	NA	TRBJ1-2	TRBV28	TGTGCCAGCAGTTTATGGGAGAGGGACAGGCGCTATGGCTACACCTTC	CASSLWERDRRYGYTF
NA	16	NA	TRBJ2-5	TRBV11-3	TGTGCCAGCAGCTTTGGAGGCAGGGGCTTCCAAGAGACCCAGTACTTC	CASSFGGRGFQETQYF
NA	13	NA	TRBJ1-5	TRBV2	TGTGCCAGCAGTATCCCCTCTAATCGGCCCCAGCATTTT	CASSIPSNRPQHF
NA	12	NA	TRBJ2-3	TRBV5-4	TGTGCCAGCAGCCAGACTAGTGGTACGCAGTATTTT	CASSQTSGTQYF
TRBD2	16	NA	TRBJ2-2	TRBV7-6	TGTGCCAGCAGCCGGGCGGGGGGGGTGCTGACCGGGGAGCTGTTTTTT	CASSRAGGVLTGELFF
NA	14	NA	TRBJ2-5	TRBV30	TGTGCCTGGAGTTGGACGGGGTTCGGAGAGACCCAGTACTTC	CAWSWTGFGETQYF
TRBD2	18	once	TRBJ2-4	TRBV18	TGTGCCAGCTCGCAACCGGGACTAGCGGGAGGACTAAAAAACATTCAGTACTTC	CASSQPGLAGGLKNIQYF
TRBD1	15	NA	TRBJ1-3	TRBV6-5	TGTGCCAGCAAAATGACAGGGATCGCTGGAAACACCATATATTTT	CASKMTGIAGNTIYF
TRBD2	15	NA	TRBJ2-7	TRBV5-6	TGTGCCAGCAGCGAAGGACTAGCGGGATCCTACGAGCAGTACTTC	CASSEGLAGSYEQYF
TRBD1	21	NA	TRBJ1-2	TRBV10-1	TGCGCCAGCAGAATCCCCGGGGACAGAGTAGCTTTCCGGACTAATAACTATGGCTACACCTTC	CASRIPGDRVAFRTNNYGYTF
NA	14	once	TRBJ2-7	TRBV29-1	TGCAGCGTTGCCACCGGGACACCTTTTTCTGGGCAGTACTTC	CSVATGTPFSGQYF
TRBD1	16	NA	TRBJ2-4	TRBV5-4	TGTGCCAGCAGCCAAGGGACAGATTTAGCCAAAAACATTCAGTACTTC	CASSQGTDLAKNIQYF
TRBD2	17	few	TRBJ2-5	TRBV7-2	TGTGCCAGCAGCCGCCCAGTTAGCGGGGGCCTCAAAGAGACCCAGTACTTC	CASSRPVSGGLKETQYF
NA	15	NA	TRBJ2-7	TRBV10-1	TGCGCCAGCAGTGAGTCGCCAGGGGGGTGGGACGAGCAGTACTTC	CASSESPGGWDEQYF
NA	14	NA	TRBJ2-1	TRBV7-8	TGTGCCAGCAGCTTAGTCTCGGCCGGGAGTGAGCAGTTCTTC	CASSLVSAGSEQFF
NA	13	NA	TRBJ2-3	TRBV7-2	TGTGCCAGCAGCTTAGACAGGGTGGATACGCAGTATTTT	CASSLDRVDTQYF
TRBD1	16	NA	TRBJ2-7	TRBV30	TGTGCCTGGAGTCTTGGCCGGGACAGGGACTCGTCGGAGCAGTACTTC	CAWSLGRDRDSSEQYF
NA	14	few	TRBJ1-1	TRBV4-3	TGCGCCAGCAGCCAAGAGGAGGGGAACACTGAAGCTTTCTTT	CASSQEEGNTEAFF
NA	14	NA	TRBJ2-2	TRBV27	TGTGCCAGCAGGCTAGGGGCAGTAACCGGGGAGCTGTTTTTT	CASRLGAVTGELFF
NA	14	NA	TRBJ1-6	TRBV5-4	TGTGCCAGCAGCTCGGGACAACTTAATTCACCCCTCCACTTT	CASSSGQLNSPLHF
TRBD2	15	few	TRBJ2-1	TRBV5-4	TGTGCCAGCAGCCTACCGGGACTAGCGGGAGGTGAGCAGTTCTTC	CASSLPGLAGGEQFF
TRBD1	16	NA	TRBJ2-7	TRBV29-1	TGCAACGTTGGAGGGGGAAAAAAGGGACAGGGCTACGAGCAGTACTTC	CNVGGGKKGQGYEQYF
TRBD1	15	NA	TRBJ2-7	TRBV27	TGTGCCAGCAGTTCCGCGGGACAGGGACGGGCCGAGCAGTACTTC	CASSSAGQGRAEQYF
TRBD1	12	NA	TRBJ1-2	TRBV10-3	TGTGCCATCAATGCAGGGGGGCATGGCTACACCTTC	CAINAGGHGYTF
NA	14	once	TRBJ2-6	TRBV6-1	TGTGCCAGCAGTAACAGGGCTGGGGCCAACGTCCTGACTTTC	CASSNRAGANVLTF
TRBD1	13	few	TRBJ2-1	TRBV6-5	TGTGCCAGCAGTTACGCCACAGGGGCAGGGCAGTTCTTC	CASSYATGAGQFF
TRBD2	17	NA	TRBJ2-1	TRBV4-1	TGCGCCAGCAGCCAAGATCTAGCGGGGGGGCCGAGAAATGAGCAGTTCTTC	CASSQDLAGGPRNEQFF
TRBD2	13	NA	TRBJ2-3	TRBV30	TGTGCCCTCCGGGGGGAGAGCACAGATACGCAGTATTTT	CALRGESTDTQYF
NA	13	NA	TRBJ2-2	TRBV19	TGTGCCAGTAGTTCCCGGAACACCGGGGAGCTGTTTTTT	CASSSRNTGELFF
TRBD1	14	NA	TRBJ1-1	TRBV6-5	TGTGCCAGCAGACGCGGGACAGAGGTCACTGAAGCTTTCTTT	CASRRGTEVTEAFF
NA	16	NA	TRBJ1-5	TRBV28	TGTGCCAGCACTCCGGGACGGATAAGGGGGAGTCAGCCCCAGCATTTT	CASTPGRIRGSQPQHF
TRBD1	13	NA	TRBJ1-1	TRBV28	TGTGCCAGCAGTGTATTGACAGGGGGCGAGGCTTTCTTT	CASSVLTGGEAFF
TRBD2	13	NA	TRBJ2-7	TRBV30	TGTGCCTGGAGTTCCGGGAGGGGCTACGAGCAGTACTTC	CAWSSGRGYEQYF
TRBD2	16	NA	TRBJ2-1	TRBV4-3	TGCGCCAGCAGATTGTACGCCGCTAGCGGGGCTTATGAGCAGTTCTTC	CASRLYAASGAYEQFF
TRBD2	17	NA	TRBJ2-3	TRBV5-6	TGTGCCAGCAGCTTGGATAGACTAGCGGGAGTCACGGATACGCAGTATTTT	CASSLDRLAGVTDTQYF
TRBD1	14	NA	TRBJ1-4	TRBV28	TGTGCCAGCAGCACAGGGGACTTTAATGAAAAACTGTTTTTT	CASSTGDFNEKLFF
TRBD1	13	NA	TRBJ1-2	TRBV9	TGTGCCAGCAGCCCTAGGGGGCTGTATGGCTACACCTTC	CASSPRGLYGYTF
NA	14	NA	TRBJ1-6	TRBV7-2	TGTGCCAGCAGACTGCAGAGACATGGCTCACCCCTCCACTTT	CASRLQRHGSPLHF
TRBD2	14	NA	TRBJ2-1	TRBV12-5	TGTGCTAGTCATACACTAGCGGGAGGGTATGAGCAGTTCTTC	CASHTLAGGYEQFF
NA	16	NA	TRBJ1-4	TRBV4-3	TGCGCCAGCAGCACAGGGAAACGAGGTACAGCGGAAAAACTGTTTTTT	CASSTGKRGTAEKLFF
TRBD2	14	NA	TRBJ2-7	TRBV5-1	TGCGCCAGCAGCTTGGCTAGCGGGGCCTACGAGCAGTACTTC	CASSLASGAYEQYF
NA	13	NA	TRBJ2-2	TRBV11-3	TGTGCCAGCAGCTCTAACAGGGCCGGGGAGCTGTTTTTT	CASSSNRAGELFF
NA	14	NA	TRBJ2-5	TRBV7-8	TGTGCCAGCAGCTTATCGAGCGGCCAAGAGACCCAGTACTTC	CASSLSSGQETQYF
TRBD2	14	NA	TRBJ2-7	TRBV10-3	TGTGCCATCAGTAGCGGCGGGAGTAACGACGAGCAGTACTTC	CAISSGGSNDEQYF
NA	11	NA	TRBJ2-7	TRBV10-1	TGCGCCAGCAGTGACCTCTACGAGCAGTACTTC	CASSDLYEQYF